This TCR beta chain derives from a study of T-cell reconstitution after alpha-beta-depleted transplantation in children (dated by TCRdb to about 2016). About the investigation overall: Using TCR repertoire profiling, the study followed T-cell immune reconstitution in a quantitative way in children after TCRalphabeta/CD19-depleted allogeneic hematopoietic cell transplantation.

This clonotype came up a few times. The target of this receptor is not known. Base quality data are lacking; no much larger clone is found one base away. Findings and caveats that apply to the study as a whole: Over the following months the frequencies of hyperexpanded clones went down, and after one year T-cell counts and TCRbeta diversity were mostly credited to newly produced T cells. The apparently early recovery of alphabetaT-cell counts about two months after transplant reportedly depended on only several hundred rapidly expanded clones that came from non-depleted graft cells. In some patients, high TCRbeta diversity at day 60 was attributed to recipient T cells and intrathymic progenitors that had survived conditioning.

The treatment or condition label, read with the paper, signifies: allogeneic hematopoietic cell transplantation with graft depleted of TCRalphabeta T cells and CD19 B cells. Transplant recipients were children who received TCRalphabeta/CD19-depleted allogeneic hematopoietic cell grafts. Library preparation used PCR. For sequencing, an Illumina HiSeq 2500 was employed. TCR library preparation used molecular barcoding, with unique molecular identifiers applied to normalize quantification of the TCRbeta repertoire. The raw public data were reprocessed by TCRdb itself: fastp quality trimming at Q25, MiXCR clonotype calling, in-frame beta chains only. Rows merge per CDR3 protein into single entries with the most common DNA and genes. This sample holds 500,000 to 750,000 distinct CDR3 sequences; 10% to 15% were observed only once. 2.2% of the sample is taken by the ten largest. The source of this sequence is a male patient younger than 18 who had a stem cell transplant for acute myeloid leukemia, so the T cells may come from the graft donor. Source: PBMCs, mostly from graft donor cells, taken 360 days after TCRalphabeta/CD19-depleted stem cell transplant.

The CDR3 reads as follows: CASSLAGLGTDTQYF. Here is the DNA: TGTGCCAGCAGCTTAGCAGGGTTGGGCACAGATACGCAGTATTTT. The chain uses TRBV7-2 and TRBJ2-3; the D gene cannot be resolved reliably. The junction shows trimming of 0 bases on V and 1 base on J, plus 8 bases between the germline ends. From the cysteine up to the phenylalanine, the CDR3 has a length of 15 residues. Only the CDR3 region is kept as DNA, spanning 45 bases read in frame from base 1. CDR1 and CDR2 are read off the germline V gene as SGHTA and FQGNSA.